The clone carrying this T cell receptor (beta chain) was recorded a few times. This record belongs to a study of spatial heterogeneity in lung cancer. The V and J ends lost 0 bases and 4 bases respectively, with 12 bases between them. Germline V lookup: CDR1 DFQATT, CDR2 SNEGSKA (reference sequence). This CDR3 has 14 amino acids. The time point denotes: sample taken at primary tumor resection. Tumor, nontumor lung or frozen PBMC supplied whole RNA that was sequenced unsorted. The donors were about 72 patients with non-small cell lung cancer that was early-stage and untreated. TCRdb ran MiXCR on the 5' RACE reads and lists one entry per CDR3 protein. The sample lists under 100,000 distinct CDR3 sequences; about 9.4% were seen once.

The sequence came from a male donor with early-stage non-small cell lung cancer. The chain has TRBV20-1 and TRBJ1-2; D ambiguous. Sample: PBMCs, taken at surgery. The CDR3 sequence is CSARDDGRPYGYTF. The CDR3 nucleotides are TGCAGTGCTAGAGATGACGGACGGCCCTATGGCTACACCTTC.